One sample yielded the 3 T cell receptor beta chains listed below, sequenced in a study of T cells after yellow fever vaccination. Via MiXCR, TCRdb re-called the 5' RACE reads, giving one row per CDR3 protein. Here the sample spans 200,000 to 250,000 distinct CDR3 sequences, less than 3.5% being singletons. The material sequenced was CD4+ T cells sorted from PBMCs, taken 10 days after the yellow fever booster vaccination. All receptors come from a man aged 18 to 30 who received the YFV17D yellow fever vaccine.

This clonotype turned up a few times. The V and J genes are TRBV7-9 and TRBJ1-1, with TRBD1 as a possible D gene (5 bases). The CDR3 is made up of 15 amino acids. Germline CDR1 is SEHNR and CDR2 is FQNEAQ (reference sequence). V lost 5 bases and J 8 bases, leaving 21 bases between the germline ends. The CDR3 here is CASSPQDMTGTEAFF. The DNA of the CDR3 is TGTGCCAGCAGCCCGCAAGACATGACCGGGACGGAAGCTTTCTTT. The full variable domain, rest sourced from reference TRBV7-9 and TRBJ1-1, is DTGVSQNPRHKITKRGQNVTFRCDPISEHNRLYWYRQTLGQGPEFLTYFQNEAQLEKSRLLSDRFSAERPKGSFSTLEIQRTEQGDSAMYLCASSPQDMTGTEAFFGQGTRLTVV.

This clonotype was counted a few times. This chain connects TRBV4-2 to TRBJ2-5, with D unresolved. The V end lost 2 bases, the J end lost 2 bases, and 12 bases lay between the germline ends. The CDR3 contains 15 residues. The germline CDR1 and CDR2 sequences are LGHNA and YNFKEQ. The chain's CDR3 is CASSQRLGPQETQYF. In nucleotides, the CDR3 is TGTGCCAGCAGCCAACGGTTAGGGCCGCAAGAGACCCAGTACTTC.

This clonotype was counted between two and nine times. The CDR3 protein is CASSDTDREETQYF. The DNA of the CDR3 is TGTGCCAGTAGCGACACGGACAGGGAAGAGACCCAGTACTTC. The chain has TRBV19 and TRBJ2-5; 8 nucleotides match TRBD1. The CDR3 totals 14 residues. Germline V CDR1 and CDR2: LNHDA, SQIVND (reference sequence). The V segment lost 6 bases and the J segment 3 bases; nucleotides outside the gene matches: 6.